Presented here are 32 T cell receptor beta chains from one specimen sequenced in a study of cytomegalovirus exposure and HLA in healthy donors. The method was immunoSEQ multiplex PCR; TCRdb's version includes in-frame clones alone and lacks a portion of them. Seen here are roughly 280,000 clones, 86% observed once, and the top ten hold roughly 1%. Sequencing input: PBMCs. The receptor source for this set is a woman aged 18-30 years in good health and CMV-seronegative.

The J gene is TRBJ1-1, the V gene TRBV6-1; 7 bases line up with TRBD1. This CDR3 spans 10 amino acids. CDR1 is MNHNS, CDR2 SASEGT, per germline. V lost 6 bases, J lost 8 bases, and 0 bases stayed unmatched. DNA of the CDR3: TGTGCCAGCAGGGACAGGGAAGCTTTCTTT. It encodes CASRDREAFF.

The V gene is TRBV6-4, the J gene TRBJ2-2, with 9 nucleotides matching TRBD2. This CDR3 contains 14 residues. The germline V gene encodes CDR1 MRHNA and CDR2 SNTAGT. V was clipped by 6 bases and J by 5 bases; unmatched bases: 4. CDR3 residues: CASRGAGGTGELFF. The CDR3 DNA reads as TGTGCCAGCAGGGGAGCGGGAGGTACCGGGGAGCTGTTTTTT.

The rearrangement uses TRBV29-1 and TRBJ1-1; D ambiguous. The germline gives CDR1 SQVTM, CDR2 ANQGSEA. V lost 1 base and J 0 bases, leaving 9 bases between the germline ends. This CDR3 is built from 14 residues. The CDR3 spells CSVEGGNMNTEAFF. The CDR3 DNA is TGCAGCGTTGAAGGCGGTAACATGAACACTGAAGCTTTCTTT.

The chain uses TRBV27 and TRBJ2-2; tentative D call: TRBD1 (5 bases). V was cut by 3 bases and J by 5 bases, with 13 bases left in between. Looked up from germline, CDR1 is MNHEY and CDR2 is SMNVEV (reference sequence). CDR3 length: 15 amino acids. The DNA for the CDR3 is TGTGCCAGCAGTTTTAGGACAATAGGGACCGGGGAGCTGTTTTTT. Translating it yields CASSFRTIGTGELFF.

The chain recombines TRBV6-5 with TRBJ2-5; weak D call: TRBD2 (9 bases). Germline V CDR1 and CDR2: MNHEY, SVGAGI. CDR3 length equals 15 residues. V lost 8 bases and J lost 2, with 18 bases in between. The CDR3 loop reads CASWGQAGGQETQYF. The CDR3 DNA follows: TGTGCCAGCTGGGGACAGGCGGGAGGGCAAGAGACCCAGTACTTC.

The chain combines TRBV28 with TRBJ1-3, with D maybe TRBD1 (5 bases). This CDR3 has 16 amino acids. Trimming cost V 6 bases and J 0 bases, with 15 bases left between them. Germline V gene sequence: CDR1 MDHEN, CDR2 SYDVKM. The CDR3, as DNA: TGTGCCAGCAGCCCTTTGGGGGGTCTCTCTGGAAACACCATATATTTT. Residues: CASSPLGGLSGNTIYF.

CDR3 residues: CASMVDRSYEQYF. The CDR3 DNA sequence: TGTGCCAGCATGGTAGACAGGAGCTACGAGCAGTACTTC. The V and J genes are TRBV6-5 and TRBJ2-7, with a tentative D call TRBD1 (6 bases). Looked up from germline, CDR1 is MNHEY and CDR2 is SVGAGI. Trimming shortened V by 7 bases and J by 3 bases, and 13 bases separated the two germline ends. This CDR3 region has 13 residues.

The chain joins TRBV9 to TRBJ1-5; maybe TRBD1 (6 bases). From germline, CDR1 is SGDLS and CDR2 YYNGEE. The length of the CDR3 is 15 residues. Trimming pared 3 bases from V and 4 bases from J, leaving 14 bases between. In DNA form, the CDR3 reads TGTGCCAGCAGCGAGAGGGGGGGACATAATCAGCCCCAGCATTTT. As protein: CASSERGGHNQPQHF. The full variable domain, with the rest looked up from reference TRBV9 and TRBJ1-5, is DSGVTQTPKHLITATGQRVTLRCSPRSGDLSVYWYQQSLDQGLQFLIQYYNGEERAKGNILERFSAQQFPDLHSELNLSSLELGDSALYFCASSERGGHNQPQHFGDGTRLSIL.

The chain combines TRBV5-1 with TRBJ2-5; TRBD1 is a possible D gene (5 bases). The germline V gene encodes CDR1 SGHRS and CDR2 YFSETQ. The V end was cut by 0 bases, the J end by 5 bases, with 8 bases between. The CDR3 has 13 amino acids. This CDR3 is CASSLGDSETQYF. The CDR3 nucleotides are TGCGCCAGCAGCTTGGGAGACAGCGAGACCCAGTACTTC.

This CDR3 reads CASSQGGLAVETQYF. CDR3 in DNA: TGTGCCAGCAGCCAAGGGGGTCTAGCGGTGGAGACCCAGTACTTC. This chain connects TRBV4-2 to TRBJ2-5; 7 bases align to TRBD2. The CDR3 is 15 amino acids. V gave up 1 base and J gave up 5 bases; unmatched junction bases: 7. In germline, CDR1 is LGHNA, CDR2 YNFKEQ.

The chain employs TRBV28 and TRBJ1-6; 7 bases agree with TRBD1. V lost 6 bases and J lost 2; bases outside the gene matches: 4. CDR1 and CDR2 (germline): MDHEN, SYDVKM. The CDR3 is 15 residues long. CDR3 sequence reads: CASSPGTAYNSPLHF. CDR3 DNA: TGTGCCAGCAGCCCCGGGACAGCCTATAATTCACCCCTCCACTTT.

This chain joins TRBV7-2 and TRBJ2-7; 9 positions agree with TRBD2. The V and J ends lost 5 bases and 4 bases, in that order; junction bases with no gene match: 6. The V gene's germline CDR1 is SGHTA and CDR2 FQGNSA. The CDR3 extends over 14 amino acids. CDR3 in DNA: TGTGCCAGCAGCGAGGGACTAGCCATATACGAGCAGTACTTC. Encoded protein: CASSEGLAIYEQYF.

This chain links TRBV7-6 with TRBJ2-3; a possible D gene is TRBD1 (5 bases). Germline V gene lookup returns CDR1 SGHVS and CDR2 FNYEAQ. Trimming left V 1 base short and J 2 bases short, with 19 bases between. This CDR3 contains 18 residues. CDR3 bases: TGTGCCAGCAGCTTAGTTGGCTGGGGCCCGACAAACACAGATACGCAGTATTTT. Translating it yields CASSLVGWGPTNTDTQYF.

This chain links TRBV5-1 with TRBJ1-4, with D tentatively TRBD1 (5 bases). The CDR3 is 15 residues long. The V end was cut by 4 bases, the J end by 8 bases, with 18 bases between. Germline values: CDR1 SGHRS, CDR2 YFSETQ. The CDR3 nucleotides are TGCGCCAGCAGCCCACTAGGAGGGGTGGGGGAAAAACTGTTTTTT. Translation: CASSPLGGVGEKLFF. The full variable domain, in which reference TRBV5-1 and TRBJ1-4 provide the parts outside the CDR3, is KAGVTQTPRYLIKTRGQQVTLSCSPISGHRSVSWYQQTPGQGLQFLFEYFSETQRNKGNFPGRFSGRQFSNSRSEMNVSTLELGDSALYLCASSPLGGVGEKLFFGSGTQLSVL.

V usage is TRBV5-1 and J usage is TRBJ1-1, with D uncertain. Germline lookup yields CDR1 SGHRS and CDR2 YFSETQ. This CDR3 contains 12 residues. V was trimmed by 4 bases and J by 4 bases, leaving 8 bases between them. DNA of the CDR3: TGCGCCAGCAGCACGATCGGCACTGAAGCTTTCTTT. Translated: CASSTIGTEAFF.

Regarding this clone: At one boundary the junction diverges from the germline segment, which might be a read error. The genes are TRBV7-7 and TRBJ2-5, with a weak D call TRBD2 (5 bases). This CDR3 has 16 residues. Germline CDR1 reads SSHAT; CDR2 reads FNYEAQ (reference sequence). The CDR3 coding sequence is TGTGCTAGCAGCCCCTGGGAGTGGCTGCCCCAAGAGACCCAGTACTTC. This codes for CASSPWEWLPQETQYF.

V gene TRBV20-1 combines with J gene TRBJ1-1; no reliable D call. Germline CDR1 reads DFQATT; CDR2 reads SNEGSKA (reference sequence). The CDR3 contains 11 residues. V lost 5 bases to trimming and J lost 3 bases, with 7 bases between them. CDR3 residues: CSAPRDTEAFF. DNA of the CDR3: TGCAGTGCTCCCCGTGACACTGAAGCTTTCTTT.

The genes are TRBV14 and TRBJ1-2; D remains ambiguous. The germline gives CDR1 SGHDN, CDR2 FVKESK. V was pared by 0 bases and J by 6 bases, with 5 bases between. The CDR3 sequence is 12 residues long. CDR3 DNA sequence: TGTGCCAGCAGCCAAGACGGAGATGGCTACACCTTC. This sequence encodes CASSQDGDGYTF. The entire variable domain, with the rest obtained from reference TRBV14 and TRBJ1-2, is as follows: EAGVTQFPSHSVIEKGQTVTLRCDPISGHDNLYWYRRVMGKEIKFLLHFVKESKQDESGMPNNRFLAERTGGTYSTLKVQPAELEDSGVYFCASSQDGDGYTFGSGTRLTVV.

This chain links TRBV4-1 with TRBJ2-5, with 8 bases that match TRBD2. V trimming: 0 bases; J trimming: 5 bases; junction bases outside the gene matches: 5. CDR1 is MGHRA, CDR2 YSYEKL, per germline. The CDR3 spans 15 residues. The CDR3 sequence is CASSQDDKRGETQYF. In nucleotides, the CDR3 is TGCGCCAGCAGCCAAGATGATAAGCGGGGGGAGACCCAGTACTTC.

J is TRBJ1-3 and V is TRBV14; D not certain. CDR1 is SGHDN, CDR2 FVKESK, per germline. Deletions cut 6 bases from V and 6 bases from J, with 21 bases between. This CDR3 region has 16 residues. CDR3 sequence: CASRQTGLSDENTIYF. CDR3 nucleotides: TGTGCCAGCAGACAAACCGGGTTATCGGATGAAAACACCATATATTTT.

This clone was detected only once. The CDR3 DNA sequence: TGTGCCAGCAGTTACTCGAGGGCTGGAGGGCAGTACTTC. Its protein is CASSYSRAGGQYF. J is TRBJ2-7 and V is TRBV6-5, with a possible D match to TRBD2 (5 bases). There are 13 residues in the CDR3. The V gene lost 0 bases and the J gene lost 9 bases, with 12 bases spanning the gap. CDR1 is MNHEY and CDR2 is SVGAGI in the germline V gene.

This clone was picked up one time. The gene calls are TRBV18 and TRBJ2-7, with 8 nucleotides matching TRBD2. Germline V gene sequence: CDR1 KGHSH, CDR2 LQKENI. This CDR3 has 14 residues. V lost 3 bases and J lost 4; bases outside the gene matches: 5. The CDR3 here is CASSPRTSTYEQYF. The CDR3 DNA sequence: TGTGCCAGCTCACCGAGGACTAGCACATACGAGCAGTACTTC.

The chain couples TRBV18 to TRBJ2-1; TRBD2 matches at 11 bases. The ends lost 2 bases at V and 6 bases at J; junction bases unmatched: 3. The germline V gene encodes CDR1 KGHSH and CDR2 LQKENI. The CDR3 length is 15 residues. CDR3 in DNA: TGTGCCAGCTCACCAAGCCTAGCGGGGGGCAATGAGCAGTTCTTC. This sequence encodes CASSPSLAGGNEQFF.

This clone showed up just a few times. This chain uses TRBV19 with TRBJ1-1; D may be TRBD1 (5 bases). The germline V and J ends were trimmed by 3 bases and 4 bases, with 12 bases remaining between them. The CDR3 has 14 amino acids. Germline CDR1 LNHDA, CDR2 SQIVND (reference sequence). The CDR3 is CASSISGKGTEAFF. The CDR3 nucleotides read TGTGCCAGTAGTATCTCAGGGAAAGGCACTGAAGCTTTCTTT.

The chain couples TRBV18 to TRBJ1-1; 7 bases agree with TRBD1. The CDR3 consists of 13 residues. Trimming removed 2 bases from V and 8 bases from J; junction bases left unmatched: 5. CDR1 is KGHSH and CDR2 is LQKENI in the germline V gene. The CDR3 spells CASSPSGQSEAFF. The CDR3 coding sequence is TGTGCCAGCTCACCATCGGGACAGAGCGAAGCTTTCTTT.

The chain carries TRBV7-8 and TRBJ1-2; 11 positions match TRBD1. V was clipped by 3 bases and J by 4 bases; unmatched bases: 7. The length of the CDR3 is 16 residues. From germline, CDR1 is SGHVS and CDR2 FQNEAQ. As DNA, the CDR3 is TGTGCCAGCAGCTTTGGACAGGGGGCGGACGGCTATGGCTACACCTTC. Translated, it gives CASSFGQGADGYGYTF.

This chain joins TRBV11-2 and TRBJ2-1, with 8 bases lining up with TRBD2. Looked up from germline, CDR1 is SGHAT and CDR2 is FQNNGV. The CDR3 loop spans 15 amino acids. The J segment lost 6 bases and the V segment lost 3 bases, leaving 7 bases of the junction unmatched. This chain's CDR3 is CASSFGAGVGNEQFF. As DNA, the CDR3 is TGTGCCAGCAGCTTTGGAGCGGGAGTAGGCAATGAGCAGTTCTTC.

The chain links TRBV7-6 to TRBJ1-2; D is ambiguous. This CDR3 has 16 amino acids. The V gene's germline CDR1 is SGHVS and CDR2 FNYEAQ. Trimming stripped 1 base from V and 0 bases from J, with 12 bases between. In nucleotides, the CDR3 is TGTGCCAGCAGCTTAGATGGGCGGGGAACTAACTATGGCTACACCTTC. It yields the protein CASSLDGRGTNYGYTF.

This rearrangement joins TRBV27 to TRBJ2-2; TRBD1 is a possible D gene (5 bases). Per germline, CDR1 MNHEY and CDR2 SMNVEV (reference sequence). The length of the CDR3 is 18 residues. V was cut by 6 bases and J by 3 bases, with 23 bases left in between. This chain's CDR3 is CASSLTGRRRLYTGELFF. CDR3 DNA: TGTGCCAGCAGCCTAACAGGACGGAGAAGATTGTACACCGGGGAGCTGTTTTTT.

This sequence joins TRBV11-3 and TRBJ2-5, with 8 bases lining up with TRBD2. V shed 3 bases, J shed 4 bases, and the junction held 7 bases outside the gene matches. This CDR3 region has 15 residues. CDR1 and CDR2 (germline): SGHNT, YENEEA. The CDR3 protein is CASSFVGGAGETQYF. In DNA, the CDR3 is TGTGCCAGCAGCTTCGTCGGGGGGGCCGGAGAGACCCAGTACTTC. Full variable domain (rest looked up from reference TRBV11-3 and TRBJ2-5): EAGVVQSPRYKIIEKKQPVAFWCNPISGHNTLYWYLQNLGQGPELLIRYENEEAVDDSQLPKDRFSAERLKGVDSTLKIQPAELGDSAVYLCASSFVGGAGETQYFGPGTRLLVL.

The chain has TRBV5-6 and TRBJ2-2, with D perhaps matching TRBD2 (5 bases). From germline, CDR1 is SGHDT and CDR2 YYEEEE. Trimming removed 3 bases at V and 4 bases at J, with 7 bases between. The CDR3 contains 13 residues. The CDR3 DNA reads as TGTGCCAGCAGCTCCGGGATCACCGGGGAGCTGTTTTTT. It encodes CASSSGITGELFF. Looking up the rest from reference TRBV5-6 and TRBJ2-2 gives the full variable domain: DAGVTQSPTHLIKTRGQQVTLRCSPKSGHDTVSWYQQALGQGPQFIFQYYEEEERQRGNFPDRFSGHQFPNYSSELNVNALLLGDSALYLCASSSGITGELFFGEGSRLTVL.

The chain links TRBV29-1 to TRBJ2-7; the match to TRBD2 covers 11 bases. Germline CDR1 SQVTM, CDR2 ANQGSEA. This CDR3 contains 15 residues. V trimming: 7 bases; J trimming: 3 bases; junction bases outside the gene matches: 11. The CDR3 loop reads CSAAPTSGSLYEQYF. CDR3 DNA sequence: TGCAGCGCCGCGCCTACTAGCGGGAGCCTCTACGAGCAGTACTTC.